One TCR beta chain is described in this entry. This sample is drawn from a study of regulatory T cells in long-lasting Graves disease. The time point here: persistent/refractory GD, antithyroid drugs over 5 years with positive TRAb. The TCR library was made from RNA that had been extracted from PBMCs in TRIzol. Arm-PCR of CDR3 regions and iRepertoire HTBI primers were the basis on which TCR beta libraries were built. In the source study's methods: Detected in the samples were some 68 TRBV and 15 or so TRBJ segments. TCRdb recomputed calls from the multiplex PCR reads with MiXCR, one row per CDR3 protein. The V and J calls come from TCRdb's annotation, not from the publication. The table includes a few hundred thousand distinct CDR3 sequences, approximately 21% detected once. This CDR3 contains 15 residues. CDR1 and CDR2 (germline): SGHRS, YFSETQ. V dropped 1 base and J dropped 2 bases, with 12 bases sitting between them.

The sample consisted of peripheral blood mononuclear cells (PBMCs), taken when the disease was refractory, from a patient treated with antithyroid drugs. The TCR originated in a female donor with Graves disease. The chain is built from TRBV5-1 and TRBJ2-5, with TRBD2 as a possible D gene (6 bases). The CDR3 reads CASSLSTSSQETQYF. The DNA of the CDR3 is TGCGCCAGCAGCTTGAGCACTAGCTCTCAAGAGACCCAGTACTTC.